This T cell receptor (beta chain) was sequenced in a study of beta chain features in type 1 diabetes. This clone came up a few times. Isolated RNA was reverse transcribed in full, so expressed TCRB transcripts were sequenced. Clones were sequenced by immunoSEQ multiplex PCR, and TCRdb holds only the in-frame ones, with some missing. Of about 250,000 clones listed, 13% to 15% were seen once; the top ten hold approximately 0.024%. Germline CDR1 SGHNT, CDR2 YYREEE (reference sequence). Trimming removed 0 bases from V and 2 bases from J, with 7 bases in between. This CDR3 is built from 14 residues. Sequenced input: naive CD4+ T cells from blood. The TCR was taken from a woman aged 35 to 49 in good health. The J gene is TRBJ2-3, the V gene TRBV5-4; possible D gene TRBD2, 6 bases. CDR3 nucleotide sequence: TGTGCCAGCAGCTTGGGGGGGGACACAGATACGCAGTATTTT. It codes for CASSLGGDTDTQYF.